One sample yielded the 9 T cell receptor beta chains listed below, sequenced in a study of lymphopenia after photon versus proton radiotherapy. Sequencing was performed with immunoSEQ multiplex PCR; in TCRdb, only in-frame clones are kept and a portion is missing. The sample contains tens of thousands of clones, about 85% of which appear only once. Sequencing was performed on peripheral blood, taken from a patient treated with photon-based radiotherapy. These receptors were taken from a man between 35 and 55 years old with gastric cancer.

The gene calls are TRBV5-4 and TRBJ2-7, with D perhaps matching TRBD1 (6 bases). Trimming took 4 bases from V and 6 from J, leaving 14 bases between them. Germline values: CDR1 SGHNT, CDR2 YYREEE (reference sequence). This CDR3 has 13 residues. CDR3 in amino acids: CASSPRQVGEQYF. The CDR3 DNA is TGTGCCAGCAGCCCGAGACAGGTCGGCGAGCAGTACTTC.

V usage is TRBV7-8 and J usage is TRBJ1-1; 7 positions match TRBD1. Unmatched junction bases numbered 2, after V lost 3 bases and J lost 1 base. The CDR3 sequence is 14 residues long. The germline gives CDR1 SGHVS, CDR2 FQNEAQ. The CDR3 spells CASSLGTANTEAFF. CDR3 DNA sequence: TGTGCCAGCAGCTTGGGGACAGCGAACACTGAAGCTTTCTTT.

The chain employs TRBV10-3 and TRBJ2-3; either TRBD1 or TRBD2 may supply D (5 bases each). The V gene's germline CDR1 is ENHRY and CDR2 SYGVKD. Trimming removed 6 bases at V and 1 base at J, with 14 bases between. This CDR3 region has 15 residues. The CDR3 is CAISVRVGGTDTQYF. CDR3 bases: TGTGCCATCAGCGTCAGGGTGGGGGGCACAGATACGCAGTATTTT.

The J gene is TRBJ1-5, the V gene TRBV19, with D possibly matching TRBD1 (6 bases). The ends were cut back, 3 bases at V and 0 bases at J, with 12 bases in the middle. The V gene's germline CDR1 is LNHDA and CDR2 SQIVND (reference sequence). The CDR3 contains 16 residues. DNA of the CDR3: TGTGCCAGTAGTATTTCGGCAGGGGCTAGCAATCAGCCCCAGCATTTT. Its translation: CASSISAGASNQPQHF.

This chain uses TRBV5-4 with TRBJ1-6; the D is unclear. The CDR3 is 12 amino acids. Germline V gene sequence: CDR1 SGHNT, CDR2 YYREEE (reference sequence). V gave up 0 bases and J gave up 12 bases, with 7 bases separating them. This chain's CDR3 is CASSLDAGPLHF. The CDR3 nucleotides are TGTGCCAGCAGCTTGGATGCAGGACCCCTCCACTTT.

The rearrangement links TRBV11-3 to TRBJ2-2; either TRBD1 or TRBD2 may fit D (5 bases each). CDR1 is SGHNT and CDR2 is YENEEA in the germline V gene. The CDR3 runs to 17 residues. V lost 4 bases and J 0 bases, leaving 15 bases between the germline ends. This CDR3 is CASSSIGGVSNTGELFF. CDR3 bases: TGTGCCAGCAGCTCCATTGGGGGAGTATCGAACACCGGGGAGCTGTTTTTT.

The genes are TRBV6-5 and TRBJ1-2, with 11 positions matching TRBD1. The CDR3 covers 14 residues. Germline lookup yields CDR1 MNHEY and CDR2 SVGAGI. J gave up 4 bases and V 7 bases, and 5 bases lay outside the gene matches. This chain's CDR3 is CASTRTGGSYGYTF. The CDR3 bases are TGTGCCAGCACCAGGACAGGGGGCAGCTATGGCTACACCTTC.

The chain is built from TRBV5-4 and TRBJ2-7; 7 positions match TRBD2. V was pared by 2 bases and J by 3 bases, with 8 bases of the junction left unmatched. CDR1 SGHNT and CDR2 YYREEE come from the germline V gene (reference sequence). The CDR3 has 15 amino acids. DNA for the CDR3: TGTGCCAGCAGCTTTATGGGAGCGGGGTACTACGAGCAGTACTTC. This sequence encodes CASSFMGAGYYEQYF.

This clone was counted only a few times. The V and J genes are TRBV9 and TRBJ1-6, with D possibly being TRBD1 (5 bases). Trimming removed 0 bases from V and 9 bases from J, with 13 bases in between. Germline V gene sequence: CDR1 SGDLS, CDR2 YYNGEE. The CDR3 is 15 amino acids. The CDR3 protein is CASSVVSGQGSPLHF. CDR3 nucleotides: TGTGCCAGCAGCGTAGTCTCAGGGCAGGGTTCACCCCTCCACTTT.